The sequence of this TCR beta chain was determined in a study of blood T cell repertoires in COVID-19. On the study more broadly: The samples span acute and convalescent COVID-19 from the United States, Italy and Spain. PBMCs, B-cell-depleted T cells, or T cells provided the cDNA or gDNA that made up the material.

The V end lost 6 bases, the J end lost 0 bases, and 11 bases lay between the germline ends. There are 14 residues in the CDR3. The germline gives CDR1 SNHLY, CDR2 FYNNEI. In the authors' workflow: Nucleated cell counts were estimated from reference gene primer amplification. Assay: immunoSEQ multiplex PCR; the TCRdb copy retains only in-frame clones and omits some. Clone size and the V and J calls come from that table; the DNA yielded D and trimming. The data show approximately 49,000 clones, about 71% seen once. The TCR originated in a woman between 65 and 79 years old with acute or convalescent COVID-19. Sequencing used peripheral blood. The chain couples TRBV2 to TRBJ1-2; D gene unclear. The CDR3 is CASRSTIANYGYTF. In DNA form, the CDR3 reads TGTGCCAGCAGGTCGACAATAGCTAACTATGGCTACACCTTC.